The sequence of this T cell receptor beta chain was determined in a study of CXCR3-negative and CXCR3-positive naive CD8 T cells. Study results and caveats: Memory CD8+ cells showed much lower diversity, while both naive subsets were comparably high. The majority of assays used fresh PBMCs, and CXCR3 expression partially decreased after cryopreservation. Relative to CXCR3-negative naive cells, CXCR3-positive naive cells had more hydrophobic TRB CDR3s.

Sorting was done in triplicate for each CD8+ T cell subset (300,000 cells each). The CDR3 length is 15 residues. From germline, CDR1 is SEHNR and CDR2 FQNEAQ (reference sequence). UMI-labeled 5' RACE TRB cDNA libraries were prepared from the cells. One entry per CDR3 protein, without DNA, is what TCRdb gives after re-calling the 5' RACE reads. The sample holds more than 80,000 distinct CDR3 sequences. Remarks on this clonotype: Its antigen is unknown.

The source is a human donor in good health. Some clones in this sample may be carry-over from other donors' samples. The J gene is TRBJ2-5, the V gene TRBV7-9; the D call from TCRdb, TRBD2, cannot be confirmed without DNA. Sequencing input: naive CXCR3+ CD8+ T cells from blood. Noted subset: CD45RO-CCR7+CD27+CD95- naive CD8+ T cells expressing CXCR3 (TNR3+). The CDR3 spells CASSLVVREGETQYF.